These T cell receptor beta chains were read from a single sample in a study of high-grade serous ovarian cancer treatment subgroups. Clones were read by immunoSEQ multiplex PCR, and TCRdb kept only the in-frame ones, dropping some. Of about 5,200 clones listed, around 82% were seen once; the top ten hold approximately 9%. Sequencing input: tumor tissue. Receptors were obtained from a human donor with high-grade serous ovarian cancer. Both conserved end residues are part of each CDR3. D genes are given only for firm matches. Expanded clones are given a class, and other clones once, few, many or no size at all.

v_gene: TRBV4-2; d_gene: -; j_gene: TRBJ1-2; abundance: -; CDR3nt: TGTGCCAGCAGTTGGGGGGAGACGGGAGGCTACACCTTC; CDR3aa: CASSWGETGGYTF
v_gene: TRBV11-2; d_gene: TRBD1; j_gene: TRBJ1-1; abundance: -; CDR3nt: TGTGCCAGCAGCTTAGGACAGGGGGGGGTGAGGGCTTTCTTT; CDR3aa: CASSLGQGGVRAFF
v_gene: TRBV11-2; d_gene: -; j_gene: TRBJ1-1; abundance: few; CDR3nt: TGTGCCAGCAGCCAAGCGGCGATTGAAGCTTTCTTT; CDR3aa: CASSQAAIEAFF
v_gene: TRBV6-6; d_gene: -; j_gene: TRBJ2-4; abundance: -; CDR3nt: TGTGCCAGCAGCTACCGGGGCGACATTCAGTACTTC; CDR3aa: CASSYRGDIQYF
v_gene: TRBV7-8; d_gene: -; j_gene: TRBJ2-7; abundance: -; CDR3nt: TGTGCCAGCAGCTTATACTACGAGCAGTACTTC; CDR3aa: CASSLYYEQYF
v_gene: TRBV6-5; d_gene: TRBD1; j_gene: TRBJ2-7; abundance: -; CDR3nt: TGTGCCAGCAGTTTCCCGGGACAGGGAGCCTACGAGCAGTACTTC; CDR3aa: CASSFPGQGAYEQYF
v_gene: TRBV6-1; d_gene: -; j_gene: TRBJ1-5; abundance: -; CDR3nt: TGTGCCAGCAGTGAAGTCGCGGCGCGAGCCTTCAATCAGCCCCAGCATTTT; CDR3aa: CASSEVAARAFNQPQHF
v_gene: TRBV27; d_gene: -; j_gene: TRBJ1-1; abundance: -; CDR3nt: TGTGCCAGCAGCCGGAAAGGCGACACTGAAGCTTTCTTT; CDR3aa: CASSRKGDTEAFF
v_gene: TRBV30; d_gene: -; j_gene: TRBJ1-6; abundance: -; CDR3nt: TGTGCCTGGAGTAGAAGCGGTTCACCCCTCCACTTT; CDR3aa: CAWSRSGSPLHF
v_gene: TRBV29-1; d_gene: -; j_gene: TRBJ1-5; abundance: -; CDR3nt: TGCAGCGTTACGTCAGGGGGCAATCAGCCCCAGCATTTT; CDR3aa: CSVTSGGNQPQHF
v_gene: TRBV6-6; d_gene: TRBD2; j_gene: TRBJ2-3; abundance: -; CDR3nt: TGTGCCAGCGGCCGGGGGGGTGGCAGTACGCAGTATTTT; CDR3aa: CASGRGGGSTQYF
v_gene: TRBV19; d_gene: -; j_gene: TRBJ1-5; abundance: -; CDR3nt: TGTGCCAGTAGTAACCTATGGGGTTTAGGGAGCAATCAGCCCCAGCATTTT; CDR3aa: CASSNLWGLGSNQPQHF
v_gene: TRBV5-1; d_gene: TRBD1; j_gene: TRBJ2-7; abundance: few; CDR3nt: TGCGCCAGCCGACTTGGACAGGGGTTTTCCTACGAGCAGTACTTC; CDR3aa: CASRLGQGFSYEQYF
v_gene: TRBV27; d_gene: -; j_gene: TRBJ1-5; abundance: few; CDR3nt: TGTGCCAGCAGTTTGACAGGACTCGAGCCCCAGCATTTT; CDR3aa: CASSLTGLEPQHF
v_gene: TRBV19; d_gene: -; j_gene: TRBJ2-2; abundance: -; CDR3nt: TGTGCCAGTAGTATCGGGCAGGGTAGCGCCGGGGAGCTGTTTTTT; CDR3aa: CASSIGQGSAGELFF
v_gene: TRBV7-9; d_gene: -; j_gene: TRBJ2-6; abundance: -; CDR3nt: TGTGCCAGCAGCGAAAATACAGGGAGTAGGTTGTCTGGGGCCAACGTCCTGACTTTC; CDR3aa: CASSENTGSRLSGANVLTF
v_gene: TRBV5-4; d_gene: TRBD1; j_gene: TRBJ1-6; abundance: few; CDR3nt: TGTGCCAGCAGCTTGAAGGGGGCGCGGAATTCACCCCTCCACTTT; CDR3aa: CASSLKGARNSPLHF
v_gene: TRBV2; d_gene: TRBD2; j_gene: TRBJ2-4; abundance: -; CDR3nt: TGTGCCAGCCAGACTAGCGAGATAGCCAAAAACATTCAGTACTTC; CDR3aa: CASQTSEIAKNIQYF
v_gene: TRBV27; d_gene: -; j_gene: TRBJ2-5; abundance: -; CDR3nt: TGTGCCAGCAGTCTCCGACCTATGGTTGGGACCCAGTACTTC; CDR3aa: CASSLRPMVGTQYF
v_gene: TRBV4-1; d_gene: TRBD1; j_gene: TRBJ2-7; abundance: -; CDR3nt: TGCGCCAGCAGCCAATTCACCCCAGGACAGGTATGCGAGCAGTACTTC; CDR3aa: CASSQFTPGQVCEQYF
v_gene: TRBV19; d_gene: -; j_gene: TRBJ2-2; abundance: once; CDR3nt: TGTGCCAGTAGTATTTTAGGTCAAACCGGGGAGCTGTTTTTT; CDR3aa: CASSILGQTGELFF
v_gene: TRBV5-1; d_gene: -; j_gene: TRBJ1-1; abundance: -; CDR3nt: TGCGCCAGCAGCGGGGGGGGGCTAGCCGAAGCTTTCTTT; CDR3aa: CASSGGGLAEAFF
v_gene: TRBV30; d_gene: -; j_gene: TRBJ1-2; abundance: -; CDR3nt: TGTGCCTGGAGTGTAGGCCAACAGGGTTCTGGCTACACCTTC; CDR3aa: CAWSVGQQGSGYTF
v_gene: TRBV2; d_gene: TRBD1; j_gene: TRBJ1-2; abundance: -; CDR3nt: TGTGCCAGCCACAGGGGTGTAGGAGGGGCAATAGGCTATGGCTACACCTTC; CDR3aa: CASHRGVGGAIGYGYTF
v_gene: TRBV29-1; d_gene: TRBD1; j_gene: TRBJ1-1; abundance: -; CDR3nt: TGCAGCGTTGAAAAGGGACAGGGAGGTGACGGTGAAGCTTTCTTT; CDR3aa: CSVEKGQGGDGEAFF
v_gene: TRBV7-8; d_gene: TRBD2; j_gene: TRBJ2-3; abundance: -; CDR3nt: TGTGCCAGCAGGGCGCCGGGACTAAGCACAGATACGCAGTATTTT; CDR3aa: CASRAPGLSTDTQYF
v_gene: TRBV19; d_gene: TRBD2; j_gene: TRBJ2-3; abundance: -; CDR3nt: TGTGCCAGTAGTAGAGGGACTAGCGGGGGTTCCACAGATACGCAGTATTTT; CDR3aa: CASSRGTSGGSTDTQYF
v_gene: TRBV2; d_gene: TRBD1; j_gene: TRBJ1-5; abundance: -; CDR3nt: TGTGCCAGCAGGAAGGGACAGAGCAATCAGCCCCAGCATTTT; CDR3aa: CASRKGQSNQPQHF
v_gene: TRBV10-3; d_gene: TRBD2; j_gene: TRBJ2-5; abundance: -; CDR3nt: TGTGCCATCAGTGATTTAGCGGGGGGGCTAGAGGAGACCCAGTACTTC; CDR3aa: CAISDLAGGLEETQYF
v_gene: TRBV10-2; d_gene: TRBD2; j_gene: TRBJ2-5; abundance: -; CDR3nt: TGCGCCAGCAGTGATCTCCTAGCGGGGGATAAAGAGACCCAGTACTTC; CDR3aa: CASSDLLAGDKETQYF
v_gene: TRBV19; d_gene: -; j_gene: TRBJ1-1; abundance: -; CDR3nt: TGTGCCAGTAGTATGTTGGGCGGACAGCCACAGTTGAACACTGAAGCTTTCTTT; CDR3aa: CASSMLGGQPQLNTEAFF
v_gene: TRBV4-3; d_gene: TRBD1; j_gene: TRBJ2-7; abundance: -; CDR3nt: TGCGCCAGCAGCCGGGACAGGACAGGGTCGTCCTACGAGCAGTACTTC; CDR3aa: CASSRDRTGSSYEQYF
v_gene: TRBV6-5; d_gene: TRBD1; j_gene: TRBJ1-2; abundance: -; CDR3nt: TGTGCCAGCGGACAAACGGGACAGCTCTATGGCTACACCTTC; CDR3aa: CASGQTGQLYGYTF
v_gene: TRBV27; d_gene: -; j_gene: TRBJ2-2; abundance: -; CDR3nt: TGTGCCAGCAGGACAGTCACCGGGGAGCTGTTTTTT; CDR3aa: CASRTVTGELFF
v_gene: TRBV7-2; d_gene: -; j_gene: TRBJ1-3; abundance: -; CDR3nt: TGTGCCAGCAGCTTAGGGGGTTCCTCTGGAAACACCATATATTTT; CDR3aa: CASSLGGSSGNTIYF
v_gene: TRBV5-1; d_gene: TRBD1; j_gene: TRBJ2-1; abundance: -; CDR3nt: TGCGCCAGCAGCTTGGGACAGGGGGCTTTCAATGAGCAGTTCTTC; CDR3aa: CASSLGQGAFNEQFF
v_gene: TRBV5-1; d_gene: -; j_gene: TRBJ2-3; abundance: few; CDR3nt: TGCGCCAGCAGCGCCCTAGTTCGGACAGATACGCAGTATTTT; CDR3aa: CASSALVRTDTQYF
v_gene: TRBV19; d_gene: TRBD1; j_gene: TRBJ1-2; abundance: -; CDR3nt: TGTGCCAGTAGTATTTCCGGGACAGGGAAAAACTATGGCTACACCTTC; CDR3aa: CASSISGTGKNYGYTF
v_gene: TRBV25-1; d_gene: -; j_gene: TRBJ1-1; abundance: -; CDR3nt: TGTGCCAGCAGTGAATACACGAACACTGAAGCTTTCTTT; CDR3aa: CASSEYTNTEAFF
v_gene: TRBV11-3; d_gene: TRBD2; j_gene: TRBJ2-3; abundance: -; CDR3nt: TGTGCCAGCAGCACTCGGGGGGGCACAGATACGCAGTATTTT; CDR3aa: CASSTRGGTDTQYF